The clone carrying this T cell receptor (beta chain) was recorded a few times. What it recognizes is unknown. At one end the junction does not follow the germline gene, possibly because of a read error. This sample is part of a study of tumor-infiltrating lymphocytes in primary liver carcinoma. Unsorted bulk tissue of about 17-32 mg yielded co-extracted RNA and DNA. The cohort consisted of patients whose primary liver carcinoma was surgically resected. The authors sampled five separate regions per tumor. Tumor samples were assessed, and every one had over 85% viable tumor cells. CDR3 length: 20 amino acids. Germline CDR1 SGHKS, CDR2 YYEKEE (reference sequence). Researchers generated TCR beta cDNA from roughly 510 ng of total RNA, relying on a constant-region primer. A slightly modified ARM-PCR protocol with three nested multiplex PCR rounds produced these TCR beta libraries. It was with TRBV1-TRBV30 forward primers and a C-beta reverse primer that the first two PCR rounds were run, at 10 to 11 cycles each. Each CDR3 protein gets one entry after TCRdb re-called the multiplex PCR reads with MiXCR. The sample yields just under 45,000 distinct CDR3 sequences, over 70% seen once.

Study findings and constraints: Tumor-blood pairs (like tumor-adjacent pairs) overlapped less than tumor region pairs did.

This sequence joins TRBV5-5 and TRBJ2-1; D is perhaps TRBD2 (6 bases). The sample comprised liver tumor tissue from sampling region 2. The subset was: tumor region T2, inferior pole. The sequence came from a man aged 40-50 years with primary liver carcinoma and hepatitis B virus infection. CDR3 in amino acids: CASSPLCVPGLTSSYNEQFF. For the CDR3, the DNA is TGTGCTAGCAGCCCACTCTGTGTTCCGGGACTCACTAGCTCCTACAATGAGCAGTTCTTC.